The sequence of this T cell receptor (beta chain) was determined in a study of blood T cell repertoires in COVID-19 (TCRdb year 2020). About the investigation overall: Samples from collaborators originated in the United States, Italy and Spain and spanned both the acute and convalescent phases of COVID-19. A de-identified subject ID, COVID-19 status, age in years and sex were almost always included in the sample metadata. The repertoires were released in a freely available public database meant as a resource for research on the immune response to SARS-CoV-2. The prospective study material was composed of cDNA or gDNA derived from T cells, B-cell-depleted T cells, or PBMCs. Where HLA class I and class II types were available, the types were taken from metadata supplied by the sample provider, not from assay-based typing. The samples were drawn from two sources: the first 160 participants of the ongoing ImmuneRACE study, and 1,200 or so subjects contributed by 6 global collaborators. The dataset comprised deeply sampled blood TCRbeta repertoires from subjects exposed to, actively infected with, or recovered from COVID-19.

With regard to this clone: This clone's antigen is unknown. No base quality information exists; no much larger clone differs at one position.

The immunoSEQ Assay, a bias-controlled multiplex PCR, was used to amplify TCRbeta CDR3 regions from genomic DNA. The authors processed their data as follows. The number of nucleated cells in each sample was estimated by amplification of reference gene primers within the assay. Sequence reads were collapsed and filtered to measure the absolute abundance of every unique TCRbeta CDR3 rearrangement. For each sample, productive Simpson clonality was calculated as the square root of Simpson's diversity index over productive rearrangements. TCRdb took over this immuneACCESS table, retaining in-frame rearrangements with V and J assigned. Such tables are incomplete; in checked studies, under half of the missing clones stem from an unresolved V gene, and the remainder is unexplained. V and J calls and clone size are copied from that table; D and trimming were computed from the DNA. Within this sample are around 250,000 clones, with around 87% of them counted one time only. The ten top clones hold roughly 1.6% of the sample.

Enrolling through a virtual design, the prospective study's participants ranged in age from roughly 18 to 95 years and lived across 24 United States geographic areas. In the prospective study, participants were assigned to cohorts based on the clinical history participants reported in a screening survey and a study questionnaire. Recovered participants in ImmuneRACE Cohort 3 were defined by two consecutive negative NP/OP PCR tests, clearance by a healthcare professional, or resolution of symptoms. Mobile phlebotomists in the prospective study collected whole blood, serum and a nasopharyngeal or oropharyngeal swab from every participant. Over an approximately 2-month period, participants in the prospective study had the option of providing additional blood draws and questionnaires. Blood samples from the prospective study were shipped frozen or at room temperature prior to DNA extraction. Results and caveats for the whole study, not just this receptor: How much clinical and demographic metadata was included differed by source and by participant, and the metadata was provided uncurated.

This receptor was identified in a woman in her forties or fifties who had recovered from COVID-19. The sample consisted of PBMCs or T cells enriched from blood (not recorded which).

The DNA sequence follows: TGTGCCATCAGTGAGCCTTCTAGCGGGAGTGAGTACGAGCAGTACTTC. This gives the protein CAISEPSSGSEYEQYF. The rearrangement joined TRBV10-3 to TRBJ2-7; 10 middle bases align to TRBD2. Trimming removed 2 bases from V and 4 bases from J; the gene matches leave 8 bases unexplained. Sequences ENHRY (CDR1) and SYGVKD (CDR2) are obtained from the germline V gene. The CDR3 has 16 amino acids, counting the end cysteine and phenylalanine. Of all the DNA, just the CDR3 is kept, 48 bases in frame from base 1.